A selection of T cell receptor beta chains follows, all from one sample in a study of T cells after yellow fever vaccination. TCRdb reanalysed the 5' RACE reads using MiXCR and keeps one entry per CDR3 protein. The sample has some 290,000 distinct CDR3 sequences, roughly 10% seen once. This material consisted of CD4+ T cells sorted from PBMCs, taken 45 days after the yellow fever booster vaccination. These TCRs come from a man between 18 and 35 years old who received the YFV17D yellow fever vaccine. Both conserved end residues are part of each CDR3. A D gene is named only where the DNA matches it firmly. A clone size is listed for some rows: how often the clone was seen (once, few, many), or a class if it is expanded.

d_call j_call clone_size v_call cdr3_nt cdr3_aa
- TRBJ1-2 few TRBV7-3 TGTGCCAGCAGCACGGACAGTACGCGGGGCTACACCTTC CASSTDSTRGYTF
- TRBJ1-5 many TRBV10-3 TGTGCCATCAGTGAGTCGATCGGGGATCAGCCCCAGCATTTT CAISESIGDQPQHF
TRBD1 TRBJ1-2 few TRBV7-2 TGTGCCAGCAGCCTTACAGGGGGCAGGAACTATGGCTACACCTTC CASSLTGGRNYGYTF
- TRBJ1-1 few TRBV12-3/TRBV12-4 TGTGCCAGCAGTGACCTCAGGTCCACTGAAGCTTTCTTT CASSDLRSTEAFF
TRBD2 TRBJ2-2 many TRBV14 TGTGCCAGCAGCCCCCTACTAGCGGGGCTCGGGGAGCTGTTTTTT CASSPLLAGLGELFF
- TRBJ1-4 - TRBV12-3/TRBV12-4 TGTGCCAGCAGTTTAGTGCCAAAAGCTATTGCAACTAATGAAAAACTGTTTTTT CASSLVPKAIATNEKLFF
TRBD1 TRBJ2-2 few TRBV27 TGTGCCAGCAGTTCGAAATTCTACAGGGGGTATTCCACCGGGGAGCTGTTTTTT CASSSKFYRGYSTGELFF
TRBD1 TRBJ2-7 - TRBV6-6 TGTGCCAGCAGCCGAGGGACAGTACAGCCTTCGGAGCAGTACTTC CASSRGTVQPSEQYF
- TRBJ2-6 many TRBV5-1 TGCGCCAGCAGCTTGCCTCAGGGGGGGGCCAACGTCCTGACTTTC CASSLPQGGANVLTF
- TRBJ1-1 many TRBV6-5 TGTGCCAGCAGTTACGACTGGTCTCGTGAAGCTTTCTTT CASSYDWSREAFF
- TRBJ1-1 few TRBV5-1 TGCGCCAGCAGCTTGTTGCGGGGAAGGACTGAAGCTTTCTTT CASSLLRGRTEAFF
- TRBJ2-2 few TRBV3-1 TGTGCCAGCAGCCAGACGGAGACAGGCGGGGAGCTGTTTTTT CASSQTETGGELFF
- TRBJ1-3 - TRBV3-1 TGTGCCAGCAGCCAAGATCACCGAAACACCATATATTTT CASSQDHRNTIYF
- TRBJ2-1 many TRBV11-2 TGTGCCAGCAGCTCTCCCCGCACGGGGGATGAGCAGTTCTTC CASSSPRTGDEQFF
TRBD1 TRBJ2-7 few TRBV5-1 TGCGCCAGCAGCTTACAGGGGGGTATCTACGAGCAGTACTTC CASSLQGGIYEQYF
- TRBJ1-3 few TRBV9 TGTGCCAGCAGCCCAACAGCCAACTCTGGAAACACCATATATTTT CASSPTANSGNTIYF
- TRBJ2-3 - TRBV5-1 TGCGCCAGCAGCCCGGCCAGGGTCACAGATACGCAGTATTTT CASSPARVTDTQYF
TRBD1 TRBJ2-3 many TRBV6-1 TGTGCCAGCACCGCGGACAGGGGAACCTACACAGATACGCAGTATTTT CASTADRGTYTDTQYF
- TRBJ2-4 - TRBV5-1 TGCGCCAGCAGCATAGATATCGGCAAAAACATTCAGTACTTC CASSIDIGKNIQYF
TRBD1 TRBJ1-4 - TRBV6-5 TGTGCCAGCAGCTACGAGGGGACAGGGTACGAAAAACTGTTTTTT CASSYEGTGYEKLFF
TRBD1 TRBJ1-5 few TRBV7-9 TGTGCCAGCAGCGAGACATCAGGGGGCGATCAGCCCCAGCATTTT CASSETSGGDQPQHF
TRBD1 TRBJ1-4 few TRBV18 TGTGCCAGCTCACAGGGACAGAGGAATGAAAAACTGTTTTTT CASSQGQRNEKLFF
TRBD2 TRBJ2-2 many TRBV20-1 TGCAGTGCGCCGACTAGCGGGGCACTCATAAACACCGGGGAGCTGTTTTTT CSAPTSGALINTGELFF
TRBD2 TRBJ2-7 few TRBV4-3 TGCGCCAGCAGCCAAGAGAGGTCTAGCGGGGGTAGGTCCTACGAGCAGTACTTC CASSQERSSGGRSYEQYF
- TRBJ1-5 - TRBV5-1 TGCGCCAGCAGCTTGTCGCCAAATAGCAATCAGCCCCAGCATTTT CASSLSPNSNQPQHF